Sequencing of this TCR beta chain was carried out in a study of glioma-infiltrating T cells after dendritic cell vaccination. Germline assignment: CDR1 SGHVS and CDR2 FQNEAQ. V was clipped by 0 bases and J by 1 base; unmatched bases: 5. This CDR3 has 17 residues. Regarding time point: after dendritic cell vaccination, including at tumor progression/relapse. Sequencing was performed with immunoSEQ multiplex PCR; in TCRdb, only in-frame clones are kept and a portion is missing. This sample has some 60,000 clones, with around 83% found just once. This TCR was sampled from a human donor with glioblastoma. The sample was blood, taken after dendritic cell vaccination. This chain joins TRBV7-8 and TRBJ2-2, with 7 bases identical to TRBD1. As DNA, the CDR3 is TGTGCCAGCAGCTTAGCAGGGGGCGCTGGGAACACCGGGGAGCTGTTTTTT. Its translation: CASSLAGGAGNTGELFF. Using reference TRBV7-8 and TRBJ2-2 for the parts outside the CDR3, the full variable domain is GAGVSQSPRYKVAKRGQDVALRCDPISGHVSLFWYQQALGQGPEFLTYFQNEAQLDKSGLPSDRFFAERPEGSVSTLKIQRTQQEDSAVYLCASSLAGGAGNTGELFFGEGSRLTVL.